Below, 32 T cell receptor beta chains from the same sample are listed, as sequenced in a study of neurological immune-mediated disorders. TCRdb re-called the 5' RACE reads through MiXCR, storing one row per CDR3 protein. The sample comprises approximately 30,000 distinct CDR3 sequences, about 4.1% of which are singletons, and about 23% rests with the top ten. Sequencing was carried out using CD4+ T cells from blood. These receptors originate from a woman aged 40 to 50 in good health.

This clonotype showed up many times. The chain has TRBV5-6 and TRBJ2-4; D gene uncertain. This CDR3 region has 17 residues. The V end lost 0 bases, the J end lost 5 bases, and 18 bases lay between the germline ends. Germline V CDR1 and CDR2: SGHDT, YYEEEE. CDR3 nucleotides: TGTGCCAGCAGCTTGGGGTGGTTAGGCCCCGAGCAAAACATTCAGTACTTC. Protein product: CASSLGWLGPEQNIQYF.

This clonotype was observed many times. The chain carries TRBV5-1 and TRBJ2-1; the D gene could be TRBD1 or TRBD2 (5 bases each). The germline V gene has CDR1 SGHRS and CDR2 YFSETQ. The CDR3 spans 14 residues. V was clipped by 1 base and J by 8 bases, with 13 bases between them. This CDR3 reads CASSLTGRGDEQFF. CDR3 DNA sequence: TGCGCCAGCAGCTTGACAGGACGGGGCGATGAGCAGTTCTTC.

This clonotype was detected many times. The CDR3 nucleotides are TGCGCCAGCAGCTCTACCGGGACAGGGGCCGAGAACACCTTC. It is translated as CASSSTGTGAENTF. This chain uses TRBV5-1 with TRBJ1-2; 10 nucleotides line up with TRBD1. The ends lost 3 bases at V and 12 bases at J; junction bases unmatched: 11. In germline, CDR1 is SGHRS, CDR2 YFSETQ. The length of the CDR3 is 14 residues.

Many counts were recorded for this clonotype. V gene TRBV6-1 combines with J gene TRBJ2-3, with a tentative D call TRBD1 (6 bases). Germline assignment: CDR1 MNHNS and CDR2 SASEGT. The CDR3 is made up of 15 amino acids. Trimming stripped 4 bases from V and 2 bases from J, with 13 bases between. In DNA form, the CDR3 reads TGTGCCAGCAGTGCGGGACATGGGAACACAGATACGCAGTATTTT. Translated, it gives CASSAGHGNTDTQYF.

The table lists this clonotype with many counts. The rearrangement uses TRBV20-1 and TRBJ2-3; D assignment may be TRBD1 or TRBD2 (5 bases each). Germline loops: CDR1 DFQATT, CDR2 SNEGSKA (reference sequence). This CDR3 spans 15 amino acids. Trimming removed 3 bases at V and 2 bases at J, with 15 bases between. The CDR3 region is CSASRLTGTTDTQYF. The CDR3 coding sequence is TGCAGTGCTAGCCGTCTGACGGGGACCACAGATACGCAGTATTTT.

In its sample, this clonotype was seen many times. J is TRBJ2-1 and V is TRBV7-2; 8 nucleotides agree with TRBD2. The J segment lost 3 bases and the V segment lost 2 bases, leaving 6 bases of the junction unmatched. This CDR3 comprises 16 residues. Germline CDR1 reads SGHTA; CDR2 reads FQGNSA. CDR3: CASSLTAGGSYNEQFF. CDR3 in DNA: TGTGCCAGCAGCTTAACTGCGGGGGGTAGCTACAATGAGCAGTTCTTC.

This clonotype has a count of ten or more. This chain connects TRBV5-1 to TRBJ2-7; D is unresolved. CDR3 size: 13 residues. Germline lookup yields CDR1 SGHRS and CDR2 YFSETQ. V was trimmed by 0 bases and J by 1 base, leaving 5 bases between them. Here the CDR3 DNA reads TGCGCCAGCAGCTTGGACGGGTCCTACGAGCAGTACTTC. It encodes CASSLDGSYEQYF.

This chain links TRBV20-1 with TRBJ2-1; 8 nucleotides align to TRBD1. V shed 4 bases, J shed 1 base, and the junction held 6 bases outside the gene matches. Germline lookup yields CDR1 DFQATT and CDR2 SNEGSKA (reference sequence). The CDR3 has 15 residues. The CDR3 loop reads CSANDRGQSYNEQFF. CDR3 DNA: TGCAGTGCTAACGACAGGGGTCAATCCTACAATGAGCAGTTCTTC.

Many counts were recorded for this clonotype. This sequence joins TRBV20-1 and TRBJ2-2, with D possibly TRBD2 on 5 matching bases. Germline CDR1 reads DFQATT; CDR2 reads SNEGSKA (reference sequence). This CDR3 comprises 15 residues. The ends were cut back, 1 base at V and 2 bases at J, with 11 bases in the middle. CDR3 bases: TGCAGTGCTAGAGCCGGCCTAGCAAACACCGGGGAGCTGTTTTTT. This translates into CSARAGLANTGELFF.

The table lists this clonotype with many counts. The J gene is TRBJ2-7, the V gene TRBV5-1, with D perhaps matching TRBD2 (5 bases). The CDR3 has 13 amino acids. The V gene lost 6 bases and the J gene lost 5 bases, with 15 bases spanning the gap. Looked up from germline, CDR1 is SGHRS and CDR2 is YFSETQ. In DNA form, the CDR3 reads TGCGCCAGCATGAGGGTAGGGTCGCACGAGCAGTACTTC. Encoded protein: CASMRVGSHEQYF.

This clonotype has ten or more counts. A read error is likely, as this CDR3 ends without the conserved phenylalanine or tryptophan. The DNA is left out, because the CDR3 cannot be placed on it with certainty; the CDR3 is given as TCRdb lists it. This chain connects TRBV7-8 to TRBJ2-5; TRBD2 is the table's D call and was not checked against the DNA. The CDR3 adds up to 13 amino acids, both ends counted. Germline V CDR1 and CDR2: SGHVS, FQNEAQ. The chain's CDR3 is CASSLAEQGRAFH.

This clonotype was counted at least ten times. V gene TRBV12-3 or TRBV12-4 combines with J gene TRBJ2-3; perhaps TRBD2 as D (7 bases). This CDR3 is 17 amino acids long. V lost 5 bases, J lost 3 bases, and 21 bases lay in between. In DNA, the CDR3 is TGTGCCAGCAGTATTTATGGAGGGGGGGCCTCTACAGATACGCAGTATTTT. Translating gives CASSIYGGGASTDTQYF.

At least ten counts were recorded for this clonotype. DNA for the CDR3: TGTGCCATCAGTATCAGGGGTGACATTCAGTACTTC. It codes for CAISIRGDIQYF. The rearrangement uses TRBV10-3 and TRBJ2-4, with D possibly matching TRBD1 (6 bases). The germline V and J ends were trimmed by 5 bases and 8 bases, with 10 bases remaining between them. Germline CDR1 is ENHRY and CDR2 is SYGVKD. The CDR3 is 12 amino acids.

This clonotype was found many times. The chain is built from TRBV20-1 and TRBJ1-6; 10 bases are shared with TRBD1. Germline trimming cut 5 bases from V and 9 bases from J; bases unmatched to any gene: 13. In germline, CDR1 is DFQATT, CDR2 SNEGSKA (reference sequence). The CDR3 has 16 amino acids. The CDR3 DNA sequence: TGCAGTGCTCGGGAGGGGACAGGGGCGATTGGTTCACCCCTCCACTTT. This translates into CSAREGTGAIGSPLHF.

V usage is TRBV30 and J usage is TRBJ1-2, with TRBD1 as a possible D gene (6 bases). This CDR3 is 12 amino acids long. Trimming took 3 bases from V and 7 from J, leaving 12 bases between them. CDR1 and CDR2 (germline): GTSNPN, SVGIG (reference sequence). CDR3 DNA sequence: TGTGCCTGGAGAGGGACACAGCTTGGCTACACCTTC. This codes for CAWRGTQLGYTF. The full variable domain, its missing parts supplied by reference TRBV30 and TRBJ1-2, is SQTIHQWPATLVQPVGSPLSLECTVEGTSNPNLYWYRQAAGRGLQLLFYSVGIGQISSEVPQNLSASRPQDRQFILSSKKLLLSDSGFYLCAWRGTQLGYTFGSGTRLTVV.

This clonotype has ten or more counts. The CDR3 coding sequence is TGTGCCAGCAGCTTACGGGACATAGGCAAATCTGGAAACACCATATATTTT. Residues: CASSLRDIGKSGNTIYF. The chain joins TRBV7-9 to TRBJ1-3, with D possibly being TRBD1 (6 bases). Germline assignment: CDR1 SEHNR and CDR2 FQNEAQ (reference sequence). The CDR3 contains 17 residues. Trimming took off 2 bases at V and 1 base at J, with 15 bases between the two ends.

This clonotype came up many times. The V gene is TRBV20-1, the J gene TRBJ2-1, with 7 bases fitting TRBD2. Germline assignment: CDR1 DFQATT and CDR2 SNEGSKA (reference sequence). This CDR3 contains 14 residues. J was trimmed by 0 bases and V by 4 bases; bases with no gene match: 3. As DNA, the CDR3 is TGCAGTGCTAATAGCGGGTACTCCTACAATGAGCAGTTCTTC. Its translation is CSANSGYSYNEQFF.

This clonotype was seen only once. The chain links TRBV9 to TRBJ2-3; 13 nucleotides align to TRBD2. Germline V lookup: CDR1 SGDLS, CDR2 YYNGEE. This CDR3 comprises 15 residues. Trimming cost V 7 bases and J 6 bases; bases outside gene matches: 8. CDR3 region: CASGRTSGGLDTQYF. As DNA, the CDR3 is TGTGCCAGCGGGAGGACTAGCGGGGGTCTGGATACGCAGTATTTT.

The chain is built from TRBV20-1 and TRBJ2-1; TRBD2 matches 9 bases. The V segment lost 3 bases and the J segment 5 bases; nucleotides outside the gene matches: 8. The length of the CDR3 is 15 residues. The germline V gene has CDR1 DFQATT and CDR2 SNEGSKA (reference sequence). The CDR3 bases are TGCAGTGCTAGTAAGGCTAGCGGGGCTCACAATGAGCAGTTCTTC. Protein sequence: CSASKASGAHNEQFF.

At least ten counts were recorded for this clonotype. The CDR3 coding sequence is TGCGCCAGCAACCCCGGCGGGGGTTCCACAGATACGCAGTATTTT. It encodes CASNPGGGSTDTQYF. V is TRBV5-1 and J is TRBJ2-3; 7 nucleotides align to TRBD2. The J segment lost 2 bases and the V segment lost 6 bases, leaving 9 bases of the junction unmatched. CDR3 length equals 15 residues. CDR1 is SGHRS, CDR2 YFSETQ, per germline.

This clonotype showed up many times. This chain uses TRBV5-1 with TRBJ2-5, with 11 nucleotides matching TRBD1. The CDR3 extends over 17 amino acids. CDR1 SGHRS and CDR2 YFSETQ come from the germline V gene. With 0 bases clipped from V and 0 bases from J, the junction kept 4 bases outside the gene matches. The CDR3 spells CASSLGTGGLYQETQYF. Written as DNA, the CDR3 is TGCGCCAGCAGCTTGGGGACAGGGGGCTTGTACCAAGAGACCCAGTACTTC.

This clonotype was found many times. The V call is TRBV9, the J call TRBJ2-1, with 7 bases fitting TRBD2. After removal of 0 bases from V and 4 bases from J, the junction contained 4 bases not matched to a gene. The germline V gene has CDR1 SGDLS and CDR2 YYNGEE. The CDR3 totals 15 residues. CDR3 DNA: TGTGCCAGCAGCGTAGGACTAGCTGAGTACAATGAGCAGTTCTTC. It is translated as CASSVGLAEYNEQFF.

This clonotype showed up many times. The chain joins TRBV20-1 to TRBJ2-3; D tentatively reads TRBD1 or TRBD2 (5 bases each). The germline gives CDR1 DFQATT, CDR2 SNEGSKA (reference sequence). The germline V and J ends were trimmed by 6 bases and 8 bases, with 9 bases remaining between them. CDR3 length: 10 amino acids. CDR3 DNA sequence: TGCAGTGCCCGGGGCGCTACGCAGTATTTT. Translated, it gives CSARGATQYF.

At least ten counts were recorded for this clonotype. This rearrangement joins TRBV20-1 to TRBJ2-1, with TRBD2 identical over 15 bases. Germline values: CDR1 DFQATT, CDR2 SNEGSKA (reference sequence). V was clipped by 5 bases and J by 9 bases; unmatched bases: 8. This CDR3 comprises 15 residues. The CDR3 DNA follows: TGCAGTGCTGGGACTAGCGGGGGGCAGGGGAGTGAGCAGTTCTTC. It encodes CSAGTSGGQGSEQFF.

In this sample, this clonotype turned up many times. V is TRBV20-1 and J is TRBJ2-5, with D maybe TRBD1 (6 bases). The germline V gene has CDR1 DFQATT and CDR2 SNEGSKA (reference sequence). The V end lost 5 bases, the J end lost 5 bases, and 18 bases lay between the germline ends. This CDR3 has 14 amino acids. CDR3 sequence reads: CSAEWGLRGETQYF. The CDR3 DNA reads as TGCAGTGCTGAGTGGGGGCTTCGTGGGGAGACCCAGTACTTC.

In this sample, this clonotype turned up a few times. The gene calls are TRBV5-1 and TRBJ2-1; D may be TRBD1 or TRBD2 (5 bases each). This CDR3 is built from 16 residues. The germline V gene has CDR1 SGHRS and CDR2 YFSETQ. Deletions cut 4 bases from V and 1 base from J, with 15 bases between. For the CDR3, the DNA is TGCGCCAGCAGCCCCGTCAGCGGACAATCCTACAATGAGCAGTTCTTC. Its protein is CASSPVSGQSYNEQFF.

This clonotype has ten or more counts. V usage is TRBV28 and J usage is TRBJ1-6; TRBD1 matches at 11 bases. The CDR3 sequence is 18 residues long. The germline V gene has CDR1 MDHEN and CDR2 SYDVKM. V dropped 1 base and J dropped 9; count of bases not matched to a gene: 11. CDR3 region: CASSLSPGQGEFSSPLHF. CDR3 DNA: TGTGCCAGCAGTTTATCGCCGGGACAGGGGGAATTTAGTTCACCCCTCCACTTT.

Many counts were recorded for this clonotype. The CDR3 DNA reads TGTGCCAGCAGCCGCTACGGCCCCGGGGTTGACGAGCAGTACTTC. Its protein is CASSRYGPGVDEQYF. This chain joins TRBV5-6 and TRBJ2-7; tentative D call: TRBD2 (5 bases). The CDR3 spans 15 residues. The germline V gene has CDR1 SGHDT and CDR2 YYEEEE. The germline V and J ends were trimmed by 4 bases and 5 bases, with 19 bases remaining between them.

This clonotype was counted at least ten times. The V gene is TRBV9, the J gene TRBJ2-2, with 8 bases aligning to TRBD1. V gave up 5 bases and J gave up 8 bases; unmatched junction bases: 8. CDR3 length: 14 residues. Germline lookup yields CDR1 SGDLS and CDR2 YYNGEE. As DNA, the CDR3 is TGTGCCAGCAGGGAGACAGGGGTGTCTGGGGAGCTGTTTTTT. This gives the protein CASRETGVSGELFF. The entire variable domain, with the rest obtained from reference TRBV9 and TRBJ2-2, is as follows: DSGVTQTPKHLITATGQRVTLRCSPRSGDLSVYWYQQSLDQGLQFLIQYYNGEERAKGNILERFSAQQFPDLHSELNLSSLELGDSALYFCASRETGVSGELFFGEGSRLTVL.

This clonotype came up many times. V and J are TRBV6-6 and TRBJ2-1; the D gene could be TRBD1 or TRBD2 (6 bases each). CDR3 length equals 14 residues. V was pared by 10 bases and J by 9 bases, with 22 bases between. CDR1 is MNHNY and CDR2 is SVGAGI in the germline V gene (reference sequence). CDR3 DNA sequence: TGTGCCATCCGGCCGGGACAAGATAGCGGTGAGCAGTTCTTC. It specifies CAIRPGQDSGEQFF.

Points on this clonotype: Mismatch with germline at one junction end may stem from a read error. The rearrangement uses TRBV2 and TRBJ2-1; TRBD2 aligns across 7 bases. The CDR3 spans 12 residues. CDR1 is SNHLY, CDR2 FYNNEI, per germline. In nucleotides, the CDR3 is TGTGCAAGCAAAGAGCGGCGGGAGTTACGGGTCTTC. Translation: CASKERRELRVF.

This clonotype has at least ten counts. The chain joins TRBV27 to TRBJ2-4; unclear D gene. The germline V gene has CDR1 MNHEY and CDR2 SMNVEV (reference sequence). The CDR3 has 12 residues. V lost 3 bases and J 9 bases, leaving 9 bases between the germline ends. The CDR3 is CASSLPWGIQYF. In DNA form, the CDR3 reads TGTGCCAGCAGTTTGCCGTGGGGCATTCAGTACTTC.